This T cell receptor beta chain was identified during a study of cytomegalovirus exposure and HLA in healthy donors. Whole-study results and caveats: Later on, a genetic analysis was performed. It linked a missense variant in DCLRE1C with V- and J-gene trimming of TCR beta. Within a later analysis, the majority of CMV-associated TCR beta chains appeared HLA-restricted.

These donors, healthy bone marrow donors, were studied. V was cut by 5 bases and J by 5 bases, with 6 bases left in between. The CDR3 totals 11 residues. The germline V gene has CDR1 SNHLY and CDR2 FYNNEI. Comments on this clone: What it recognizes is unknown.

PCR involved 60 Vbeta and 13 Jbeta primers. Only in-frame clones appear in the TCRdb table, and some are missing; sequencing was by immunoSEQ multiplex PCR. Its table lists roughly 50,000 clones. The V gene is TRBV2, the J gene TRBJ1-1; possibly TRBD1 for D (6 bases). The sample taken for sequencing was PBMCs. This receptor was taken from a female donor in good health and CMV-seronegative. As DNA, the CDR3 is TGTGCCAGCAGTAGGGGGACTGAAGCTTTCTTT. It translates to CASSRGTEAFF. Using reference TRBV2 and TRBJ1-1 for the parts outside the CDR3, the full variable domain is EPEVTQTPSHQVTQMGQEVILRCVPISNHLYFYWYRQILGQKVEFLVSFYNNEISEKSEIFDDQFSVERPDGSNFTLKIRSTKLEDSAMYFCASSRGTEAFFGQGTRLTVV.